These 26 T cell receptor beta chains share one sample of origin, sequenced in a study of human T cells and chemical hapten exposure (dated by TCRdb to about 2021). Receptor amplification or capture employed RACE. Instrument on record: NextSeq 500. TCRdb reanalyzed the raw reads on its own, using fastp at Q25 for trimming and MiXCR for clone calling, and kept in-frame beta chains. Entries are consolidated by CDR3 protein sequence, retaining the most common genes and DNA. This sample gives fewer than 400,000 distinct CDR3 sequences in total; about 7% of them show up just once. Of the sample, roughly 8% falls within the top ten clones. Explained via the paper, the time point label denotes: patch test 1, 2 weeks after DPC sensitization. Interpreted using the paper, the treatment or condition label stands for: therapeutic diphenylcyclopropenone sensitization with weekly scalp DPC. Sequencing was performed on whole blood, taken in connection with sensitization to the hapten diphenylcyclopropenone (DPC). These receptors were collected from a woman under 30 with alopecia areata. Some clones in this sample may be carry-over from other donors' samples.

V usage is TRBV6-4 and J usage is TRBJ2-3; 7 bases map to TRBD2. J lost 2 bases, V lost 10 bases, and 9 bases had no gene match. Germline lookup yields CDR1 MRHNA and CDR2 SNTAGT. The CDR3 has 14 residues. The CDR3 DNA sequence: TGTGCCACCCAAGGCGGGGGAGACACAGATACGCAGTATTTT. Protein product: CATQGGGDTDTQYF.

This clonotype was seen a few times. The genes are TRBV24-1 and TRBJ2-5, with TRBD2 as a possible D gene (6 bases). Trimming shortened V by 0 bases and J by 3 bases, and 10 bases separated the two germline ends. Germline V gene sequence: CDR1 KGHDR, CDR2 SFDVKD. The CDR3 extends over 15 amino acids. This CDR3 is CATSDLGEEEETQYF. The CDR3 coding sequence is TGTGCCACCAGTGATTTGGGGGAGGAGGAAGAGACCCAGTACTTC.

This clonotype was found many times. The gene calls are TRBV4-2 and TRBJ2-3; D ambiguous. CDR3 length: 15 residues. The germline V gene encodes CDR1 LGHNA and CDR2 YNFKEQ. Deletions cut 0 bases from V and 2 bases from J, with 9 bases between. The chain's CDR3 is CASSQDFRITDTQYF. The DNA for the CDR3 is TGTGCCAGCAGCCAAGATTTCAGAATCACAGATACGCAGTATTTT.

The genes are TRBV12-3 or TRBV12-4 and TRBJ2-4; possibly TRBD2 for D (6 bases). V lost 10 bases, J lost 7 bases, and 20 bases lay in between. There are 14 residues in the CDR3. The CDR3 nucleotides read TGTGCCATTTCGGACGGGGGAAAGAGCAACATTCAGTACTTC. It encodes CAISDGGKSNIQYF.

The chain links TRBV12-3 or TRBV12-4 to TRBJ1-1, with D possibly matching TRBD1 (5 bases). The V end lost 5 bases, the J end lost 0 bases, and 10 bases lay between the germline ends. This CDR3 has 14 residues. The CDR3 protein is CASSVGTMNTEAFF. CDR3 nucleotide sequence: TGTGCCAGCAGTGTGGGGACTATGAACACTGAAGCTTTCTTT.

This clonotype showed up many times. DNA of the CDR3: TGTGCCAGCAGTTTAGCGCCCCCACGGGGGCCGGCTGAAGCTTTCTTT. It yields the protein CASSLAPPRGPAEAFF. The J gene is TRBJ1-1, the V gene TRBV12-3 or TRBV12-4, with D possibly being TRBD1 (6 bases). V lost 0 bases, J lost 6 bases, and 17 bases lay in between. CDR3 length equals 16 residues.

Many counts were recorded for this clonotype. The rearrangement joins TRBV7-8 to TRBJ2-7; a possible D gene is TRBD1 (6 bases). V lost 5 bases to trimming and J lost 2 bases, with 16 bases between them. CDR1 is SGHVS and CDR2 is FQNEAQ in the germline V gene. The CDR3 has 15 residues. For the CDR3, the DNA is TGTGCCAGCAGCCCTTATAGGGCAGGGGCCTACGAGCAGTACTTC. Its translation is CASSPYRAGAYEQYF.

V is TRBV6-5 and J is TRBJ1-1; no firm D call. The germline gives CDR1 MNHEY, CDR2 SVGAGI. V lost 4 bases and J lost 1, with 10 bases in between. CDR3 length equals 14 residues. The CDR3 DNA reads TGTGCCAGCAGTTCCCCCGAGGGGAACACTGAAGCTTTCTTT. Its protein product is CASSSPEGNTEAFF.

CDR3 nucleotides: TGTGCCAGCAGTTACTCAGGCTCAGGGGGCGTCTACAATGAGCAGTTCTTC. Residues: CASSYSGSGGVYNEQFF. V usage is TRBV6-5 and J usage is TRBJ2-1; TRBD1 aligns across 8 bases. V dropped 0 bases and J dropped 3; count of bases not matched to a gene: 7. CDR1 is MNHEY, CDR2 SVGAGI, per germline. This CDR3 has 17 amino acids.

The chain uses TRBV20-1 and TRBJ2-5; the match to TRBD2 covers 7 bases. This CDR3 region has 18 residues. The germline V gene has CDR1 DFQATT and CDR2 SNEGSKA (reference sequence). Germline trimming cut 1 base from V and 3 bases from J; bases unmatched to any gene: 17. The CDR3 DNA is TGCAGTGCTAGAGTGGCTAACAGGACTAGACGTTTTAAAGAGACCCAGTACTTC. This translates into CSARVANRTRRFKETQYF.

This clonotype was observed a few times. V is TRBV5-4 and J is TRBJ2-5; D remains unclear. The germline V and J ends were trimmed by 1 base and 1 base, with 5 bases remaining between them. Germline CDR1 is SGHNT and CDR2 is YYREEE (reference sequence). The CDR3 covers 13 residues. CDR3 coding DNA: TGTGCCAGCAGCTTGAAGGCCCAAGAGACCCAGTACTTC. Its translation: CASSLKAQETQYF.

This rearrangement joins TRBV5-1 to TRBJ1-1; D gene ambiguous. The V gene lost 4 bases and the J gene lost 2 bases, with 15 bases spanning the gap. This CDR3 has 15 amino acids. The germline V gene encodes CDR1 SGHRS and CDR2 YFSETQ. The CDR3 coding sequence is TGCGCCAGCAGCGCTGAGGGTCATCCTAACACTGAAGCTTTCTTT. Its protein is CASSAEGHPNTEAFF.

The genes are TRBV9 and TRBJ2-7; D is unclear. This CDR3 is built from 16 residues. V lost 4 bases to trimming and J lost 2 bases, with 19 bases between them. From germline, CDR1 is SGDLS and CDR2 YYNGEE. CDR3 coding DNA: TGTGCCAGCAGCTCACCCGTGGGTTATGAACCCTACGAGCAGTACTTC. It codes for CASSSPVGYEPYEQYF. Based on the CDR3 plus reference TRBV9 and TRBJ2-7, the full variable domain is DSGVTQTPKHLITATGQRVTLRCSPRSGDLSVYWYQQSLDQGLQFLIQYYNGEERAKGNILERFSAQQFPDLHSELNLSSLELGDSALYFCASSSPVGYEPYEQYFGPGTRLTVT.

This clonotype has a handful of counts. The V call is TRBV7-3, the J call TRBJ2-5, with D tentatively TRBD2 (6 bases). The germline CDR1 and CDR2 sequences are SGHTA and FQGTGA. V lost 3 bases, J lost 0 bases, and 8 bases lay in between. CDR3 length: 14 amino acids. CDR3 in DNA: TGTGCCAGCAGCTTCGCGGGGAACCAAGAGACCCAGTACTTC. Its protein is CASSFAGNQETQYF.

The chain couples TRBV6-1 to TRBJ1-2; D perhaps matches TRBD1 (6 bases). With 5 bases removed from V and 7 bases from J, the gap between germline ends came to 14 bases. CDR1 and CDR2 (germline): MNHNS, SASEGT. The CDR3 totals 13 residues. This chain's CDR3 is CASSRTEVVGYTF. The DNA for the CDR3 is TGTGCCAGCAGTCGGACAGAGGTAGTTGGCTACACCTTC.

Many counts were recorded for this clonotype. CDR3 residues: CASSFRQQETQYF. In DNA, the CDR3 is TGTGCCAGCAGTTTTAGGCAGCAAGAGACCCAGTACTTC. The J gene is TRBJ2-5, the V gene TRBV12-3 or TRBV12-4; D unclear. Trimming shortened V by 3 bases and J by 2 bases, and 7 bases separated the two germline ends. The CDR3 is made up of 13 amino acids.

The rearrangement links TRBV12-3 or TRBV12-4 to TRBJ2-7; 12 bases align to TRBD1. The ends lost 6 bases at V and 11 bases at J; junction bases unmatched: 5. This CDR3 is built from 12 residues. In DNA form, the CDR3 reads TGTGCCAGCAGCCTAGGGACAGGGGGCAAGTACTTC. Its translation: CASSLGTGGKYF.

This clonotype was seen at least ten times. The J gene is TRBJ2-1, the V gene TRBV13; TRBD2 matches 11 bases. The ends lost 4 bases at V and 8 bases at J; junction bases unmatched: 7. The CDR3 is 15 residues long. Germline assignment: CDR1 PRHDT and CDR2 FYEKMQ (reference sequence). CDR3 sequence (DNA): TGTGCCAGCAGCTCAATGGGACTAGCGGAACATGAGCAGTTCTTC. Translating gives CASSSMGLAEHEQFF.

Note on this clonotype: An end of the junction differs from the germline gene, which may be a read error. V gene TRBV12-3 or TRBV12-4 combines with J gene TRBJ2-1, with D tentatively TRBD1 (6 bases). The CDR3 covers 15 residues. The CDR3 spells CASSLVGQQYIEQFF. The CDR3 region has the DNA TGTGCCAGCAGTTTAGTAGGACAGCAATACATTGAGCAGTTCTTC.

This clonotype showed up many times. CDR3 sequence reads: CASRDGTSGGYEQFF. The DNA for the CDR3 is TGTGCCAGCAGAGACGGGACTAGCGGGGGCTATGAGCAGTTCTTC. V usage is TRBV6-5 and J usage is TRBJ2-1; 14 nucleotides match TRBD2. The CDR3 has 15 amino acids. V lost 6 bases, J lost 8 bases, and 6 bases stayed unmatched. Germline V gene lookup returns CDR1 MNHEY and CDR2 SVGAGI.

Note on this clonotype: A read error may explain this, as a much larger clone is one base away. This sequence joins TRBV6-6 and TRBJ2-3, with D unresolved. CDR3 length: 12 residues. Germline V lookup: CDR1 MNHNY, CDR2 SVGAGI (reference sequence). The CDR3 spells CASLTPLGTRYF. The CDR3 region has the DNA TGTGCCAGCCTCACCCCCCTGGGTACGCGGTATTTT.

The chain carries TRBV19 and TRBJ2-7; 10 bases match TRBD1. CDR1 LNHDA and CDR2 SQIVND come from the germline V gene (reference sequence). V trimming: 5 bases; J trimming: 6 bases; junction bases outside the gene matches: 16. This CDR3 region has 17 residues. The DNA of the CDR3 is TGTGCCAGTAGTCGCCACGGGACAGGGGCGGGAGTATCCGAGCAGTACTTC. It codes for CASSRHGTGAGVSEQYF.

The chain has TRBV18 and TRBJ1-1, with 10 bases fitting TRBD1. V was clipped by 6 bases and J by 11 bases; unmatched bases: 9. The germline V gene has CDR1 KGHSH and CDR2 LQKENI. The CDR3 sequence is 13 residues long. CDR3 amino acids: CASSLDRGQGAFF. The CDR3 region has the DNA TGTGCCAGCTCTCTCGACAGGGGGCAGGGGGCTTTCTTT. Together with reference TRBV18 and TRBJ1-1, the CDR3 gives the full variable domain: NAGVMQNPRHLVRRRGQEARLRCSPMKGHSHVYWYRQLPEEGLKFMVYLQKENIIDESGMPKERFSAEFPKEGPSILRIQQVVRGDSAAYFCASSLDRGQGAFFGQGTRLTVV.

This clonotype has at least ten counts. The chain joins TRBV7-6 to TRBJ2-7; TRBD2 matches at 13 bases. Germline V gives CDR1 SGHVS, CDR2 FNYEAQ. The V and J ends lost 0 bases and 2 bases, in that order; junction bases with no gene match: 1. The length of the CDR3 is 16 residues. CDR3 DNA: TGTGCCAGCAGCTTAGCCGGGACTAGCGGGGCCTACGAGCAGTACTTC. Translating it yields CASSLAGTSGAYEQYF.

This clonotype has at least ten counts. The chain couples TRBV3-1 to TRBJ2-3; 10 bases fit TRBD2. Looked up from germline, CDR1 is LGHDT and CDR2 is YNNKEL (reference sequence). The V and J ends lost 4 bases and 3 bases, in that order; junction bases with no gene match: 7. The CDR3 runs to 16 residues. DNA of the CDR3: TGTGCCAGCAGCCCCTACTCTAGCGGGGGAACAGATACGCAGTATTTT. Its protein product is CASSPYSSGGTDTQYF.

This clonotype was seen a handful of times. V gene TRBV5-1 combines with J gene TRBJ1-2, with 12 positions matching TRBD1. V was pared by 4 bases and J by 0 bases, with 7 bases of the junction left unmatched. Germline V CDR1 and CDR2: SGHRS, YFSETQ. The CDR3 consists of 17 residues. The chain's CDR3 is CASSPRDRGPSNYGYTF. In nucleotides, the CDR3 is TGCGCCAGCAGCCCCCGGGACAGGGGGCCCTCTAACTATGGCTACACCTTC.